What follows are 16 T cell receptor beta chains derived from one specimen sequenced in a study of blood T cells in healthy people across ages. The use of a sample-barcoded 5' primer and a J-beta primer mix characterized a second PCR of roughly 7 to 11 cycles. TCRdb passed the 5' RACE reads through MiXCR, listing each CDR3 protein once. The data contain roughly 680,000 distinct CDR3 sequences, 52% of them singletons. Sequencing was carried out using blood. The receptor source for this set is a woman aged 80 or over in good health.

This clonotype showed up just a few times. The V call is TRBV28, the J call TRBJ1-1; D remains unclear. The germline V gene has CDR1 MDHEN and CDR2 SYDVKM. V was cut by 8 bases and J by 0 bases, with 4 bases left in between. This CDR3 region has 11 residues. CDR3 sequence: CASVLNTEAFF. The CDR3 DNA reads TGTGCCAGCGTACTGAACACTGAAGCTTTCTTT.

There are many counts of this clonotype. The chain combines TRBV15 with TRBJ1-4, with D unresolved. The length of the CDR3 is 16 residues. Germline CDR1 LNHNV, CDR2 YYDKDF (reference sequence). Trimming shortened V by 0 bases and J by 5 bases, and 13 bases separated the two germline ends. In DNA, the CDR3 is TGTGCCACCAGCAGAGATAGGGCTCGAAGAAATGAAAAACTGTTTTTT. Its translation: CATSRDRARRNEKLFF.

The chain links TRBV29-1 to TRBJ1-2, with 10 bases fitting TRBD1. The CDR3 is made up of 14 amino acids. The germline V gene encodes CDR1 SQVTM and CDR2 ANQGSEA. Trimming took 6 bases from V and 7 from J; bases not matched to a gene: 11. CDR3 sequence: CSVEKGQGSVGYTF. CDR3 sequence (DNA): TGCAGCGTGGAAAAGGGACAGGGGTCGGTTGGCTACACCTTC.

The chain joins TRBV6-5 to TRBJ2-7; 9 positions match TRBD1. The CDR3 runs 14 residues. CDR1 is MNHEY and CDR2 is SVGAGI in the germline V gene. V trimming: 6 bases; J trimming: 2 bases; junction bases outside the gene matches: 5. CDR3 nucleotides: TGTGCCAGCAGACCGGACAGGGGAGCCTACGAGCAGTACTTC. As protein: CASRPDRGAYEQYF.

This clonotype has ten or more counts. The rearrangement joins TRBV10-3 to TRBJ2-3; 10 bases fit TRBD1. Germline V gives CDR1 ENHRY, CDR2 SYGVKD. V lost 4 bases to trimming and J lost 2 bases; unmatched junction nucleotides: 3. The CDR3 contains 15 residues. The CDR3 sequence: CAISVGTGDTDTQYF. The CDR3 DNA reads TGTGCCATCAGTGTAGGGACAGGGGACACAGATACGCAGTATTTT.

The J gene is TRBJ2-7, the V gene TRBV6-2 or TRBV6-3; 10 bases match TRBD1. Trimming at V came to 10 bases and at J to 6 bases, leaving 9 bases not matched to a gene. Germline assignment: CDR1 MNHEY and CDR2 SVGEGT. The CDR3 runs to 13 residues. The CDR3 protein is CATRWDRGGEQYF. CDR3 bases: TGTGCCACCAGATGGGACAGGGGTGGCGAGCAGTACTTC.

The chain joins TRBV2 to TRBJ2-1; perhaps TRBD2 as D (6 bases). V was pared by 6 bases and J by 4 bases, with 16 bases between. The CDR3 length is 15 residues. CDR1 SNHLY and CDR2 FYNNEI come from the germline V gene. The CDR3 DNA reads TGTGCCAGCAGCGAAAACCGGGGGATATACAATGAGCAGTTCTTC. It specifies CASSENRGIYNEQFF.

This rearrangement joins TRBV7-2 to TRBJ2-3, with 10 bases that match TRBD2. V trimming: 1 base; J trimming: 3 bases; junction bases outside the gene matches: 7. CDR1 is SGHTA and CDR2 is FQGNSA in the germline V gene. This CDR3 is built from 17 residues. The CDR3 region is CASSLGASGGRTDTQYF. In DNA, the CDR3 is TGTGCCAGCAGCTTAGGGGCTAGCGGGGGTAGAACAGATACGCAGTATTTT. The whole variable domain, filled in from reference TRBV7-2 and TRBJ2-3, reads GAGVSQSPSNKVTEKGKDVELRCDPISGHTALYWYRQSLGQGLEFLIYFQGNSAPDKSGLPSDRFSAERTGGSVSTLTIQRTQQEDSAVYLCASSLGASGGRTDTQYFGPGTRLTVL.

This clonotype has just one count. DNA of the CDR3: TGCAGTGCTTACACCACCGGGGAGACCCAGTACTTC. This translates into CSAYTTGETQYF. The chain recombines TRBV20-1 with TRBJ2-5; D not resolved. This CDR3 is 12 amino acids long. Trimming removed 5 bases at V and 5 bases at J, with 12 bases between. CDR1 is DFQATT, CDR2 SNEGSKA, per germline (reference sequence).

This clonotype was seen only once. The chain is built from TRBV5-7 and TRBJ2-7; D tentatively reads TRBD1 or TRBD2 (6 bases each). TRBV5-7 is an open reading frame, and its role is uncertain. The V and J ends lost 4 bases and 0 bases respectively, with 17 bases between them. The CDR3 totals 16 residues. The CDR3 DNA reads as TGTGCCAGCAGCCCGCGGGGACAACCCAGCTCCTACGAGCAGTACTTC. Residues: CASSPRGQPSSYEQYF.

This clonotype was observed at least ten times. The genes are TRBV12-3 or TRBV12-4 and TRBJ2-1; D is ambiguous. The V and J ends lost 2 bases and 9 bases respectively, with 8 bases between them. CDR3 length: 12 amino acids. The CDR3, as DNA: TGTGCCAGCAGTTTAAGGTTTCTTGAGCAGTTCTTC. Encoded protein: CASSLRFLEQFF.

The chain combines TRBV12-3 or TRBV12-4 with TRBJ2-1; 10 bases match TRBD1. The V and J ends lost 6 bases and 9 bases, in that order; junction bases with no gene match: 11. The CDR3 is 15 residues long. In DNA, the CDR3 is TGTGCCAGCAGACCCTCGGGACAGGGGAAAGGTGAGCAGTTCTTC. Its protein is CASRPSGQGKGEQFF.

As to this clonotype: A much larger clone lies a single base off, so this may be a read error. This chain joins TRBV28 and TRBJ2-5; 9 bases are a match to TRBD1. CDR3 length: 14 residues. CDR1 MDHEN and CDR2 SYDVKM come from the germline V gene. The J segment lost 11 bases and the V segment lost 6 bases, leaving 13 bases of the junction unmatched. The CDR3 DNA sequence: TGTGCCAGCAGCACAGGGGGCAGGGACAATGAGCAGTACTTC. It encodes CASSTGGRDNEQYF.

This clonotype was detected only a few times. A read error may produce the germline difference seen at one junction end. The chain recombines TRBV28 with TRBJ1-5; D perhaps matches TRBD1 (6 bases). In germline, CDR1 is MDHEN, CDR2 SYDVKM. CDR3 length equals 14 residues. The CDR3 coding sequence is TGTGCCAGCAAACCCCTAGGGGGGGATCATCCCCAGCATTTT. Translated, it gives CASKPLGGDHPQHF.

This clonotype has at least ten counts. The CDR3 DNA follows: TGTGCCAGCAGCCAAGATCGAGACAGGGCTAGCACAGATACGCAGTATTTT. As protein: CASSQDRDRASTDTQYF. The rearrangement uses TRBV3-1 and TRBJ2-3, with 7 bases lining up with TRBD1. The germline gives CDR1 LGHDT, CDR2 YNNKEL (reference sequence). This CDR3 contains 17 residues. Trimming took 0 bases from V and 0 from J; bases not matched to a gene: 6.

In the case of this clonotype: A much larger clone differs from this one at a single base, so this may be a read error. The CDR3 bases are TGTGCCAGCAGTTACCATGAACAGGGTTACAATGAGCAGTACTTC. Encoded protein: CASSYHEQGYNEQYF. This sequence joins TRBV27 and TRBJ2-1; D might be TRBD1 (6 bases). TRBJ2-7 matches the DNA end more closely, so the J call is doubtful. The CDR3 is 15 amino acids. Germline values: CDR1 MNHEY, CDR2 SMNVEV (reference sequence).